A selection of T cell receptor beta chains follows, all from one sample in a study of T cell responses to AZD1222 COVID-19 vaccine. Assay: immunoSEQ multiplex PCR; the TCRdb copy retains only in-frame clones and omits some. The table lists about 56,000 clones, 70% to 90% of them singletons. This material consisted of peripheral blood, taken on day 0 of AZD1222 vaccination. The source is an adult in good health. Each CDR3 is given with its conserved first and last residue. Fields, in order: CDR3 DNA, CDR3 protein, V gene, clone size, J gene, CDR3 length, D gene. A D gene is named only where the DNA matches it firmly. Part of the rows lack a size; the others show once, few, many or a class for expanded clones.

TGTGCCAGCAGCTTGGCCGGGACAGGGTTGGACAAGCAGTACTTC,CASSLAGTGLDKQYF,TRBV5-6,-,TRBJ2-7,15,TRBD1
TGTGCCAGCAGCTTGGCCTTCGGCTCCTCCTACAATGAGCAGTTCTTC,CASSLAFGSSYNEQFF,TRBV7-2,few,TRBJ2-1,16,-
TGTGCCAGCAGCATCCCCGACGGGGCCACAGATACGCAGTATTTT,CASSIPDGATDTQYF,TRBV5-6,-,TRBJ2-3,15,-
TGTGCCAGCAGCTACCCACGTTGGGACAGGGACTACGAGCAGTACTTC,CASSYPRWDRDYEQYF,TRBV7-8,-,TRBJ2-7,16,TRBD1
TGCGCCAGCGGGGAACGAGGACTACAGTACAATGAGCAGTTCTTC,CASGERGLQYNEQFF,TRBV10-2,-,TRBJ2-1,15,-
TGTGCCAGCAGTTCCTATGACCTGACAGGGGGCTTTGAAAAACTGTTTTTT,CASSSYDLTGGFEKLFF,TRBV27,once,TRBJ1-4,17,TRBD1
TGTGCCACCAGCAGAGCGGGGACAAGGAACACTGAAGCTTTCTTT,CATSRAGTRNTEAFF,TRBV15,-,TRBJ1-1,15,-
TGTGCCAGCAGCAAGCGGGGGGACACCGGGGAGCTGTTTTTT,CASSKRGDTGELFF,TRBV7-3,-,TRBJ2-2,14,TRBD2
TGTGCCAGCAGCTTAGGAGTGGGGGCTGAGCAGTTCTTC,CASSLGVGAEQFF,TRBV11-3,few,TRBJ2-1,13,-
TGTGCCAGCAGGAACGACAGGGGACGGACTGAAGCTTTCTTT,CASRNDRGRTEAFF,TRBV6-5,once,TRBJ1-1,14,TRBD1
TGTGCCAGCAGCTGGAAAACAGGGGAGGGCTCACCCCTCCACTTT,CASSWKTGEGSPLHF,TRBV7-2,-,TRBJ1-6,15,TRBD1
TGTGCCAGTAGTACATCAGGGAATCAGCCCCAGCATTTT,CASSTSGNQPQHF,TRBV19,-,TRBJ1-5,13,-
TGTGCCACCAGCAGGACGGGGAACACTGAAGCTTTCTTT,CATSRTGNTEAFF,TRBV15,-,TRBJ1-1,13,-
TGTGCCAGCAGCGACGGGACAAAGAACACTGAAGCTTTCTTT,CASSDGTKNTEAFF,TRBV7-3,-,TRBJ1-1,14,-
TGTGCCAGCAGCACCCCTGAGATAGCGGGGGGAGAGACCCAGTACTTC,CASSTPEIAGGETQYF,TRBV7-6,many,TRBJ2-5,16,TRBD2
TGTGCCAGTAGTATAGGTGGACAGGGTATCCACGAGCAGTACTTC,CASSIGGQGIHEQYF,TRBV19,-,TRBJ2-7,15,TRBD1
TGCGCCAGCAGCGAATTTAGCGGTGGAGGGGAGACCCAGTACTTC,CASSEFSGGGETQYF,TRBV5-1,-,TRBJ2-5,15,-
TGTGCCAGCAGTGAATTGGGGGGGGACAGGGGAACCTACGAGCAGTACTTC,CASSELGGDRGTYEQYF,TRBV25-1,-,TRBJ2-7,17,TRBD1
TGTGCCAGCAGCCAGCGTCAGGGACAGGGTAATGAAAAACTGTTTTTT,CASSQRQGQGNEKLFF,TRBV3-1/TRBV3-2,-,TRBJ1-4,16,TRBD1
TGCGCCAGCAGCAAAGCCCGGTTGGACACTGAAGCTTTCTTT,CASSKARLDTEAFF,TRBV5-1,-,TRBJ1-1,14,-
TGCGCCAGCAGCTTGGAGGAGACCTACGAGCAGTACTTC,CASSLEETYEQYF,TRBV5-1,-,TRBJ2-7,13,-
TGTGCCAGCAGTACGACTAGCGGGGGGGCCCCTGAGCAGTTCTTC,CASSTTSGGAPEQFF,TRBV6-6,-,TRBJ2-1,15,TRBD2
TGTGCCAGCAGCTTAGTTGGGGGTACCGGGGAGCTGTTTTTT,CASSLVGGTGELFF,TRBV7-9,-,TRBJ2-2,14,-
TGCGCCAGCAGCTTGAATCTGGGCCAGGTGGAAGAGCAGTACTTC,CASSLNLGQVEEQYF,TRBV5-1,-,TRBJ2-7,15,-
TGTGCCAGCAGCACAGGCCCTGGAGAAGCTTTCTTT,CASSTGPGEAFF,TRBV7-3,once,TRBJ1-1,12,-
TGTGCCAGCCAATTATCCTCGGGGGGAGGCTATGGCTACACCTTC,CASQLSSGGGYGYTF,TRBV6-5,few,TRBJ1-2,15,-
TGTGCCAGTAGTATGTCGGGTCAGCCCCAGCATTTT,CASSMSGQPQHF,TRBV19,-,TRBJ1-5,12,-
TGTGCCAGCAGCCTACCAGGGGCGGATCAGCCCCAGCATTTT,CASSLPGADQPQHF,TRBV27,few,TRBJ1-5,14,-
TGTGCCAGCAGTTCCGACAGGTCAGGTGGCTACACCTTC,CASSSDRSGGYTF,TRBV28,-,TRBJ1-2,13,-
TGTGCCAGCAGGGGCAGGTCGAATTCACCCCTCCACTTT,CASRGRSNSPLHF,TRBV6-5,-,TRBJ1-6,13,-
TGCGCCAGCAGCTTCCCTGAGCGGGTGCCCTCCTACGAGCAGTACTTC,CASSFPERVPSYEQYF,TRBV5-1,-,TRBJ2-7,16,-
TGTGCCAGCAGTGTACAGGGGAACACTGAAGCTTTCTTT,CASSVQGNTEAFF,TRBV12-3/TRBV12-4,-,TRBJ1-1,13,-
TGTGCCTGGAGTGGGGGGTCGTCCTACAATGAGCAGTTCTTC,CAWSGGSSYNEQFF,TRBV30,-,TRBJ2-1,14,-
TGCGCCAGCAGTGAACAAAGGGGAAGCGACGAGCAGTACTTC,CASSEQRGSDEQYF,TRBV10-1,-,TRBJ2-7,14,-
TGTGCCAGTAGTATACCAGGGGTGAACACTGAAGCTTTCTTT,CASSIPGVNTEAFF,TRBV19,medium-sized,TRBJ1-1,14,-
TGTGCCAGCTCCGACCAGCGTCCCGGGGGGGAGCTGTTTTTT,CASSDQRPGGELFF,TRBV2,-,TRBJ2-2,14,-
TGTGCCAACGGACGGTCAGTCAGCACTGAAGCTTTCTTT,CANGRSVSTEAFF,TRBV6-5,-,TRBJ1-1,13,-
TGTGCCAGTGGGGGCCCCAATCGCCCTGAAGCTTTCTTT,CASGGPNRPEAFF,TRBV12-3/TRBV12-4,-,TRBJ1-1,13,-
TGTGCCAGCAGGGCAGGGACCATGTATAATTCACCCCTCCACTTT,CASRAGTMYNSPLHF,TRBV6-5,-,TRBJ1-6,15,-
TGTGCCACCAGCAGGACAGGTCATCAGCCCCAGCATTTT,CATSRTGHQPQHF,TRBV15,-,TRBJ1-5,13,-
TGTGCCAGCAGCTTCGTCGCCAGTAGCACGACGGGGGATGAGCAGTTCTTC,CASSFVASSTTGDEQFF,TRBV11-2,-,TRBJ2-1,17,-
TGCGCCAGCAGCGCCGGACTAGCGGGGGTGGTAGATACGCAGTATTTT,CASSAGLAGVVDTQYF,TRBV5-1,-,TRBJ2-3,16,TRBD2
TGTGCCAGCAATATGGTCACTGGGGCCAACGTCCTGACTTTC,CASNMVTGANVLTF,TRBV11-2,-,TRBJ2-6,14,-
TGTGCCATCAGTTCCGACAGGGCCAATCAGCCCCAGCATTTT,CAISSDRANQPQHF,TRBV10-3,-,TRBJ1-5,14,TRBD1
TGCGCCAGCAGCTTGGACAGTGGCTATGGCTACACCTTC,CASSLDSGYGYTF,TRBV5-1,-,TRBJ1-2,13,-